This T cell receptor beta chain was captured in a study of CD8+CD57+ T cells in acquired aplastic anemia. Study-wide context: Average DNA yield from sorted CD4+ and CD8+ cells was around 3 ug. CD4+ reads averaged about 10.8 million in healthy donors.

The V gene's germline CDR1 is DFQATT and CDR2 SNEGSKA (reference sequence). The CDR3 contains 15 residues. Profiles of TCR beta VDJ and CDR3 were generated from a genomic DNA template. TCRdb re-derived calls from the reads in MiXCR, one entry per CDR3 protein. The sample includes more than 100,000 distinct CDR3 sequences, 48% seen only once; the top ten take about 2.3%. Findings and limits, study-wide: Patients and controls had CD8+ Simpson's diversity values that were not significantly distinct. The same twenty-nine CD8+ CDR3 sequences occurred in patients and in controls.

Turning to this clonotype: The antigen is unknown. The junction shows a germline mismatch at one end, possibly a read error.

The clonotype comes from a human donor in good health, serving as a control. This chain connects TRBV20-1 to TRBJ2-2; tentatively, D is TRBD1 or TRBD2 (5 bases each). The sample taken for sequencing was sorted CD4+, CD8+, or CD8+CD57+ T cells (not recorded which) from PBMCs. The CDR3 region has the DNA TGCAGTGCCCAGCGAGGGACGGACAACAGCGGGGAGCTGTTTTTT. Protein product: CSAQRGTDNSGELFF.